This TCR beta chain appears in the sequencing data of a study of shared clonotypes between healthy human individuals. V dropped 5 bases and J dropped 2; count of bases not matched to a gene: 5. This CDR3 has 15 amino acids. CDR1 is MNHEY and CDR2 is SVGAGI in the germline V gene. Naive CD8 isolation took CD45RO-negative cells positively selected for CCR7 and excluded terminally differentiated effector memory CD45RA+ cells. The assay was immunoSEQ multiplex PCR, and TCRdb's table has in-frame clones only and misses some. The table includes about 800,000 clones, about 96% detected once. Sequencing input: naive CD8+ T cells sorted from blood. This TCR was sampled from a man aged 25-40 years in good health. This chain joins TRBV6-5 and TRBJ2-2; 7 bases match TRBD1. Here the CDR3 reads CASSLRQGNTGELFF. The DNA of the CDR3 is TGTGCCAGCAGTCTCCGACAGGGTAACACCGGGGAGCTGTTTTTT.